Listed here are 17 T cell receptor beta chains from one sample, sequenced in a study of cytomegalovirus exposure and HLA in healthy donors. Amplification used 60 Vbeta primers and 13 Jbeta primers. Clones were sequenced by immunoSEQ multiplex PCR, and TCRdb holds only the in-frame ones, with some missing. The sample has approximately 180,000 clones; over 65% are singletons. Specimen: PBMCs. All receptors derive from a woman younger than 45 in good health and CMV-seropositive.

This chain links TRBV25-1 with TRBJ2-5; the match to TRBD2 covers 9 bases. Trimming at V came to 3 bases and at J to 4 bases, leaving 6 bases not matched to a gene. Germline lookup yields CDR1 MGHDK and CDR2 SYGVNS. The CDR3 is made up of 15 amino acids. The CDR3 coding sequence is TGTGCCAGCAGTGAGTTGCTAGCGGGAAGAGAGACCCAGTACTTC. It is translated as CASSELLAGRETQYF.

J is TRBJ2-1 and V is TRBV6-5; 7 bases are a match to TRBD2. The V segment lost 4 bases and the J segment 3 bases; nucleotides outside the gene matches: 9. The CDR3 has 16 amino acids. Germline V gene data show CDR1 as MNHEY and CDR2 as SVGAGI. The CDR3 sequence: CASSSREAGIYNEQFF. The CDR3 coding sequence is TGTGCCAGCAGTTCCCGGGAAGCGGGGATCTACAATGAGCAGTTCTTC.

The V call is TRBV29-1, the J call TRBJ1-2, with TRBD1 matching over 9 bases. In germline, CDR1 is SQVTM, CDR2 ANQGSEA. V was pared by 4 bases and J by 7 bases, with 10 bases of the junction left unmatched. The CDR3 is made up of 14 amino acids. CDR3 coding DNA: TGCAGCGTTGTAAGGGACAGGGAGGTCGGTGGCTACACCTTC. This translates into CSVVRDREVGGYTF.

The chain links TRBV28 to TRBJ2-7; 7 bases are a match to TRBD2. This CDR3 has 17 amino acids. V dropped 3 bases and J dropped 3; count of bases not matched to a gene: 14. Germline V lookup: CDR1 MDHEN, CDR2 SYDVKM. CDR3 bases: TGTGCCAGCAGTTTCCCCCTTAGGGTAGCGGGCAACTACGAGCAGTACTTC. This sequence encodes CASSFPLRVAGNYEQYF.

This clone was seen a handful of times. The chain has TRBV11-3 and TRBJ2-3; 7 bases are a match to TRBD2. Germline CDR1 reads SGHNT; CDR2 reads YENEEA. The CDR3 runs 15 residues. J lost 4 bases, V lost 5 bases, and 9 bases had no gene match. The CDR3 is CASSGRERAADTQYF. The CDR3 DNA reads TGTGCCAGCAGCGGGCGGGAGAGGGCCGCAGATACGCAGTATTTT.

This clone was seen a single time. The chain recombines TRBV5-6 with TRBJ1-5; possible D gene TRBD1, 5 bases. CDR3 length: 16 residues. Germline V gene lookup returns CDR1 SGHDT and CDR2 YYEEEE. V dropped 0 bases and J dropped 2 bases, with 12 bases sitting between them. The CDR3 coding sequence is TGTGCCAGCAGCTTGGTTGCGGGGCCGCGCAATCAGCCCCAGCATTTT. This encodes CASSLVAGPRNQPQHF.

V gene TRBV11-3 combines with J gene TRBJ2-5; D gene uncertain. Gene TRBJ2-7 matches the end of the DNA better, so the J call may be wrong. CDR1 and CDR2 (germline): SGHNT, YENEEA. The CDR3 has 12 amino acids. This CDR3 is CASSSRTYEQYF. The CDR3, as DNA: TGTGCCAGCAGCTCACGTACCTACGAGCAGTACTTC.

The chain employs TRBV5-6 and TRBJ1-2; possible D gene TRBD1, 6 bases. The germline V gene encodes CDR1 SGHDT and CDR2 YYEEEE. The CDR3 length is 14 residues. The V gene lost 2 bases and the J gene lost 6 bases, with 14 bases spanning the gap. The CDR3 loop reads CASSLGGTLNGYTF. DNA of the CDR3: TGTGCCAGCAGCTTAGGGGGTACCCTTAATGGCTACACCTTC.

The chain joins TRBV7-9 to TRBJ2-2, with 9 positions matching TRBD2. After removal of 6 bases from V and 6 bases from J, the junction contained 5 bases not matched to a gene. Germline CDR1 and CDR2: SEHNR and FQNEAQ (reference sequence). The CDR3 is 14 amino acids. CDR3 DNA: TGTGCCAGCAGGCGGACTAGCGAGGCCGGGGAGCTGTTTTTT. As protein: CASRRTSEAGELFF. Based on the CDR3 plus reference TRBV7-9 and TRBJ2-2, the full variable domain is DTGVSQNPRHKITKRGQNVTFRCDPISEHNRLYWYRQTLGQGPEFLTYFQNEAQLEKSRLLSDRFSAERPKGSFSTLEIQRTEQGDSAMYLCASRRTSEAGELFFGEGSRLTVL.

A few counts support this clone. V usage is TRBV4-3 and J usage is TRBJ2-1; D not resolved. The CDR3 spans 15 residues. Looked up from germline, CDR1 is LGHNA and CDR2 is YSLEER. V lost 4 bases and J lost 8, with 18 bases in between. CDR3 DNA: TGCGCCAGCAGCCGCACGGGTCCAGTGCCAGATGAGCAGTTCTTC. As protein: CASSRTGPVPDEQFF.

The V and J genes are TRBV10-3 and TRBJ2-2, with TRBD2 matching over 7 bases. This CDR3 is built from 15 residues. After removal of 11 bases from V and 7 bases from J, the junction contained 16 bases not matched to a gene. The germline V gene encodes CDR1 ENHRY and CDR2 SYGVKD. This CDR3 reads CAARANAGEGGELFF. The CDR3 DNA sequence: TGTGCCGCCCGGGCCAACGCGGGAGAGGGCGGGGAGCTGTTTTTT.

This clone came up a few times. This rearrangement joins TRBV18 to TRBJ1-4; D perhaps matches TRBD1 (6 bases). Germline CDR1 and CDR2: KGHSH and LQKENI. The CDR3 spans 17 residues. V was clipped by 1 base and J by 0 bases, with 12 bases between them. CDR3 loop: CASSPRRGFATNEKLFF. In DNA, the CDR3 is TGTGCCAGCTCACCACGCAGGGGCTTTGCAACTAATGAAAAACTGTTTTTT.

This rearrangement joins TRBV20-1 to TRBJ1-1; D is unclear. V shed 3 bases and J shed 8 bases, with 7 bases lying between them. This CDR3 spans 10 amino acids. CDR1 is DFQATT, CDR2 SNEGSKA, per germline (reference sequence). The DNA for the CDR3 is TGCAGTGCTAGGGGCGAGGAAGCTTTCTTT. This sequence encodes CSARGEEAFF.

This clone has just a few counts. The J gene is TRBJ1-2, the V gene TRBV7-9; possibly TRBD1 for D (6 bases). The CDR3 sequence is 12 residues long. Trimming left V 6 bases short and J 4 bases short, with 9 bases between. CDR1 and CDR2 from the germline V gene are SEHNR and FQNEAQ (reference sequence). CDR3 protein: CASRDSSYGYTF. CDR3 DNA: TGTGCCAGCAGGGACAGTAGCTATGGCTACACCTTC.

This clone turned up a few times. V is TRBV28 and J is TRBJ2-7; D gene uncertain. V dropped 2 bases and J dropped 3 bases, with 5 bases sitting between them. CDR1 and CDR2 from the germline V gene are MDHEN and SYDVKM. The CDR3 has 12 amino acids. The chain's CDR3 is CASSLRSYEQYF. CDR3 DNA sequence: TGTGCCAGCAGTTTAAGGAGCTACGAGCAGTACTTC.

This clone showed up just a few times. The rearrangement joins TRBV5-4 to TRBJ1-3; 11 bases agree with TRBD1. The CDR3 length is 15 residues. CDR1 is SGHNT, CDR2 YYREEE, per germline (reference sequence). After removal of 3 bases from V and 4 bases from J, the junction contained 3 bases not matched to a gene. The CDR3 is CASSYGQGAGNTIYF. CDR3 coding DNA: TGTGCCAGCAGCTACGGACAGGGGGCCGGAAACACCATATATTTT. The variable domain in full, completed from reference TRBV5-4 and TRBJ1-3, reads ETGVTQSPTHLIKTRGQQVTLRCSSQSGHNTVSWYQQALGQGPQFIFQYYREEENGRGNFPPRFSGLQFPNYSSELNVNALELDDSALYLCASSYGQGAGNTIYFGEGSWLTVV.

The CDR3 loop is CSVPGQGHNEQFF. The DNA for the CDR3 is TGCAGCGTCCCGGGACAGGGTCACAATGAGCAGTTCTTC. This chain connects TRBV29-1 to TRBJ2-1; TRBD1 aligns across 9 bases. Germline V gene sequence: CDR1 SQVTM, CDR2 ANQGSEA. J lost 5 bases, V lost 6 bases, and 5 bases had no gene match. CDR3 length: 13 amino acids.